This passage covers 21 T cell receptor beta chains from one sample sequenced in a study of blood T cell repertoires in COVID-19. The assay was immunoSEQ multiplex PCR, and TCRdb's table has in-frame clones only and misses some. The sample includes some 200,000 clones, around 90% seen only once; the top ten take 1.7%. Sequences were obtained from peripheral blood. These receptors were obtained from a man aged 65 to 79 with acute or convalescent COVID-19.

The genes are TRBV29-1 and TRBJ2-5; tentative D call: TRBD1 (5 bases). The germline V and J ends were trimmed by 4 bases and 0 bases, with 9 bases remaining between them. This CDR3 has 13 residues. The germline gives CDR1 SQVTM, CDR2 ANQGSEA. In DNA, the CDR3 is TGCAGCGTTGGACAGACGTACCAAGAGACCCAGTACTTC. Its translation is CSVGQTYQETQYF.

This rearrangement joins TRBV28 to TRBJ1-1, with 9 bases lining up with TRBD1. This CDR3 comprises 13 residues. Per germline, CDR1 MDHEN and CDR2 SYDVKM. V trimming: 7 bases; J trimming: 4 bases; junction bases outside the gene matches: 4. CDR3 nucleotide sequence: TGTGCCAGCACCGAGACAGGGGGCACTGAAGCTTTCTTT. Protein product: CASTETGGTEAFF. Looking up the rest from reference TRBV28 and TRBJ1-1 gives the full variable domain: DVKVTQSSRYLVKRTGEKVFLECVQDMDHENMFWYRQDPGLGLRLIYFSYDVKMKEKGDIPEGYSVSREKKERFSLILESASTNQTSMYLCASTETGGTEAFFGQGTRLTVV.

The CDR3 loop reads CGLGLAGEGTQYF. Written as DNA, the CDR3 is TGCGGCTTGGGACTAGCGGGAGAAGGGACGCAGTATTTT. The rearrangement joins TRBV29-1 to TRBJ2-3; 14 bases fit TRBD2. Germline V gene lookup returns CDR1 SQVTM and CDR2 ANQGSEA. This CDR3 spans 13 amino acids.

The chain combines TRBV5-6 with TRBJ2-7, with a tentative D call TRBD2 (6 bases). V dropped 2 bases and J dropped 4 bases, with 13 bases sitting between them. Germline V gives CDR1 SGHDT, CDR2 YYEEEE. CDR3 size: 14 residues. The CDR3 loop is CASSFLIGGYEQYF. CDR3 nucleotides: TGTGCCAGCAGCTTCTTGATCGGGGGTTACGAGCAGTACTTC.

The V and J genes are TRBV28 and TRBJ1-5; 8 bases are a match to TRBD1. V was pared by 4 bases and J by 5 bases, with 4 bases of the junction left unmatched. CDR3 length equals 14 residues. Germline V gives CDR1 MDHEN, CDR2 SYDVKM. CDR3 in DNA: TGTGCCAGCAGTTGGGGGACAGGACATCAGCCCCAGCATTTT. Its protein product is CASSWGTGHQPQHF.

The table lists this clone with a few counts. V usage is TRBV6-6 and J usage is TRBJ1-4; 9 bases are shared with TRBD1. Germline V gene lookup returns CDR1 MNHNY and CDR2 SVGAGI (reference sequence). The V segment lost 6 bases and the J segment 8 bases; nucleotides outside the gene matches: 7. The CDR3 is 14 residues long. The CDR3 region has the DNA TGTGCCAGCAGAAGGGGACAGGGAAGCGAAAAACTGTTTTTT. Its protein product is CASRRGQGSEKLFF.

The chain couples TRBV5-1 to TRBJ2-2; TRBD1 matches 9 bases. J lost 3 bases, V lost 4 bases, and 1 base had no gene match. Germline V gene sequence: CDR1 SGHRS, CDR2 YFSETQ. The CDR3 loop spans 14 amino acids. The CDR3 region is CASSRDRDTGELFF. CDR3 DNA: TGCGCCAGCAGCCGGGACAGGGACACCGGGGAGCTGTTTTTT.

The gene calls are TRBV30 and TRBJ1-4; 9 bases match TRBD1. The V and J ends lost 0 bases and 7 bases, in that order; junction bases with no gene match: 3. Germline V lookup: CDR1 GTSNPN, CDR2 SVGIG (reference sequence). CDR3 length: 14 amino acids. The CDR3 nucleotides are TGTGCCTGGAGTGTACAGGGGGCGCGTGAAAAACTGTTTTTT. Translated, it gives CAWSVQGAREKLFF.

The V gene is TRBV3-1 (or the pseudogene TRBV3-2), the J gene TRBJ2-1; the match to TRBD2 covers 10 bases. Germline CDR1 is LGHDT and CDR2 is YNNKEL (reference sequence). This CDR3 is built from 16 residues. J lost 3 bases, V lost 3 bases, and 5 bases had no gene match. The CDR3 sequence: CASSQYRTSGYNEQFF. The CDR3 region has the DNA TGTGCCAGCAGCCAGTACCGGACTAGCGGCTACAATGAGCAGTTCTTC.

This clone was observed a few times. The chain is built from TRBV7-3 and TRBJ2-1; TRBD2 matches 11 bases. The CDR3 is 15 amino acids. Germline V gives CDR1 SGHTA, CDR2 FQGTGA. The junction had 5 bases not matched to a gene; V was cut back by 2 bases and J by 8 bases. DNA for the CDR3: TGTGCCAGCAGCTTACAACTAGCGGGAGTTGATGAGCAGTTCTTC. It is translated as CASSLQLAGVDEQFF. The full variable domain, rest sourced from reference TRBV7-3 and TRBJ2-1, is GAGVSQTPSNKVTEKGKYVELRCDPISGHTALYWYRQSLGQGPEFLIYFQGTGAADDSGLPNDRFFAVRPEGSVSTLKIQRTERGDSAVYLCASSLQLAGVDEQFFGPGTRLTVL.

This clone was observed a single time. The J gene is TRBJ1-3, the V gene TRBV5-8; the match to TRBD1 covers 10 bases. CDR1 and CDR2 (germline): SGHTS, YDEGEE. The V and J ends lost 0 bases and 0 bases, in that order; junction bases with no gene match: 6. The CDR3 covers 18 residues. The CDR3 loop reads CASSLEGQGTFSGNTIYF. The CDR3 region has the DNA TGTGCCAGCAGCTTGGAGGGACAGGGGACCTTCTCTGGAAACACCATATATTTT.

This clone has a handful of counts. The rearrangement joins TRBV15 to TRBJ2-1; 14 bases align to TRBD2. CDR3 length: 15 amino acids. The V segment lost 5 bases and the J segment 9 bases; nucleotides outside the gene matches: 6. The germline V gene encodes CDR1 LNHNV and CDR2 YYDKDF (reference sequence). CDR3 bases: TGTGCCACCAGCGGCCGACTAGCGGGAGGGGTTGAGCAGTTCTTC. Its protein is CATSGRLAGGVEQFF.

V usage is TRBV30 and J usage is TRBJ2-7; D perhaps matches TRBD2 (6 bases). The CDR3 has 15 amino acids. Per the germline V gene, CDR1 is GTSNPN and CDR2 is SVGIG (reference sequence). The V end was cut by 0 bases, the J end by 3 bases, with 15 bases between. The CDR3 is CAWSVGRDGSYEQYF. The CDR3 DNA reads TGTGCCTGGAGTGTGGGGCGGGACGGAAGCTACGAGCAGTACTTC.

This clone was seen a single time. V and J are TRBV7-9 and TRBJ2-5, with 8 positions matching TRBD2. CDR3 size: 15 residues. V lost 1 base to trimming and J lost 9 bases; unmatched junction nucleotides: 10. In germline, CDR1 is SEHNR, CDR2 FQNEAQ (reference sequence). CDR3 DNA: TGTGCCAGCAGCTTAGACGGCGGGAGGTCGAGTGCCCAGTACTTC. As protein: CASSLDGGRSSAQYF.

V and J are TRBV28 and TRBJ2-7; D is uncertain. Germline lookup yields CDR1 MDHEN and CDR2 SYDVKM. This CDR3 has 14 amino acids. V was pared by 8 bases and J by 0 bases, with 14 bases between. This CDR3 is CASSRPASSYEQYF. Written as DNA, the CDR3 is TGTGCCAGCTCTAGGCCTGCCAGCTCCTACGAGCAGTACTTC.

The rearrangement uses TRBV6-6 and TRBJ1-3; D ambiguous. Trimming cost V 7 bases and J 4 bases, with 5 bases left between them. There are 11 residues in the CDR3. Germline-derived CDR1 and CDR2 are MNHNY and SVGAGI (reference sequence). CDR3 coding DNA: TGTGCCAGCACTCCCGGAAACACCATATATTTT. This sequence encodes CASTPGNTIYF.

This clone was counted between two and nine times. The V gene is TRBV6-6, the J gene TRBJ2-7, with TRBD2 as a possible D gene (6 bases). Trimming cost V 5 bases and J 12 bases, with 26 bases left between them. The CDR3 is 15 amino acids. CDR1 is MNHNY and CDR2 is SVGAGI in the germline V gene (reference sequence). CDR3 in DNA: TGTGCCAGCAGTCAGCCTACTAGTGTGCGGGACTTCATGTACTTC. It translates to CASSQPTSVRDFMYF.

The chain links TRBV7-6 to TRBJ2-6, with 11 bases that match TRBD2. Germline V gene lookup returns CDR1 SGHVS and CDR2 FNYEAQ. The CDR3 is 16 amino acids. The V segment lost 10 bases and the J segment 2 bases; nucleotides outside the gene matches: 7. DNA of the CDR3: TGTGCCACTCGACTAGCGGGATCTGCTGGGGCCAACGTCCTGACTTTC. Its translation: CATRLAGSAGANVLTF.

This clone was picked up a small number of times. For the CDR3, the DNA is TGTGCCAGCAGTTCCCCGGGACAGGGATACAATGAGCAGTTCTTC. Its protein is CASSSPGQGYNEQFF. V gene TRBV28 combines with J gene TRBJ2-1; 9 nucleotides align to TRBD1. The germline CDR1 and CDR2 sequences are MDHEN and SYDVKM. The J segment lost 4 bases and the V segment lost 4 bases, leaving 5 bases of the junction unmatched. The CDR3 runs to 15 residues.

In its sample, this clone was seen a few times. This chain links TRBV30 with TRBJ1-3, with 9 bases aligning to TRBD1. Germline assignment: CDR1 GTSNPN and CDR2 SVGIG (reference sequence). J gave up 6 bases and V 2 bases, and 5 bases lay outside the gene matches. This CDR3 spans 14 amino acids. The CDR3 nucleotides are TGTGCCTGGAGTCATACAGGGGGCGTAAACACCATATATTTT. Translating it yields CAWSHTGGVNTIYF.

J is TRBJ2-3 and V is TRBV19, with TRBD2 identical over 7 bases. V trimming: 5 bases; J trimming: 4 bases; junction bases outside the gene matches: 12. Germline values: CDR1 LNHDA, CDR2 SQIVND (reference sequence). This CDR3 has 16 residues. CDR3 region: CASSVGPPGGSDTQYF. DNA of the CDR3: TGTGCCAGTAGTGTCGGACCCCCCGGGGGGTCAGATACGCAGTATTTT.